These 6 T cell receptor beta chains share one sample of origin, sequenced in a study of blood T cell repertoires in COVID-19. Only in-frame clones appear in the TCRdb table, and some are missing; sequencing was by immunoSEQ multiplex PCR. The sample contains a few hundred thousand clones, around nine tenths of which appear only once. Sequencing input: peripheral blood. The origin of the receptors is a man in his 60s who had recovered from COVID-19.

The genes are TRBV9 and TRBJ2-7, with 8 bases fitting TRBD1. Per the germline V gene, CDR1 is SGDLS and CDR2 is YYNGEE. V shed 5 bases, J shed 5 bases, and the junction held 9 bases outside the gene matches. CDR3 length equals 14 residues. The CDR3 bases are TGTGCCAGCAGTGCCGACAGGGGAGTGCACGAGCAGTACTTC. Amino acid sequence: CASSADRGVHEQYF.

V usage is TRBV14 and J usage is TRBJ2-5; a possible D gene is TRBD1 (6 bases). The V end lost 4 bases, the J end lost 7 bases, and 19 bases lay between the germline ends. CDR1 and CDR2 (germline): SGHDN, FVKESK. The CDR3 spans 15 residues. CDR3 in amino acids: CASSPGTKNSGTQYF. In DNA, the CDR3 is TGTGCCAGCAGCCCCGGGACAAAAAATTCTGGGACCCAGTACTTC.

This chain uses TRBV6-5 with TRBJ1-1, with D possibly matching TRBD1 (5 bases). The V gene lost 2 bases and the J gene lost 5 bases, with 12 bases spanning the gap. The CDR3 extends over 14 amino acids. The germline V gene has CDR1 MNHEY and CDR2 SVGAGI. CDR3 region: CASSYAGFSTEAFF. CDR3 bases: TGTGCCAGCAGTTACGCAGGGTTTTCGACTGAAGCTTTCTTT.

This clone was seen a handful of times. CDR3 DNA: TGTGCCAGTCCCTTGACAGGGAGCTCCTACGAGCAGTACTTC. The encoded protein is CASPLTGSSYEQYF. This chain connects TRBV19 to TRBJ2-7, with 7 bases that match TRBD1. The CDR3 runs to 14 residues. Germline CDR1 LNHDA, CDR2 SQIVND (reference sequence). V shed 8 bases, J shed 0 bases, and the junction held 7 bases outside the gene matches.

This clone was observed a single time. The chain links TRBV27 to TRBJ1-4; TRBD1 might be the D (5 bases). Germline lookup yields CDR1 MNHEY and CDR2 SMNVEV (reference sequence). The CDR3 sequence is 13 residues long. V was shortened by 5 bases and J by 7 bases, with 11 bases between the two germline ends. The CDR3 is CASSGAGFEKLFF. The CDR3 DNA sequence: TGTGCCAGCAGTGGAGCAGGGTTTGAAAAACTGTTTTTT. The full variable domain, with the rest looked up from reference TRBV27 and TRBJ1-4, is EAQVTQNPRYLITVTGKKLTVTCSQNMNHEYMSWYRQDPGLGLRQIYYSMNVEVTDKGDVPEGYKVSRKEKRNFPLILESPSPNQTSLYFCASSGAGFEKLFFGSGTQLSVL.

This clone was recorded once. The chain combines TRBV27 with TRBJ2-7; 7 bases agree with TRBD1. Trimming took 4 bases from V and 4 from J; bases not matched to a gene: 7. Per the germline V gene, CDR1 is MNHEY and CDR2 is SMNVEV (reference sequence). This CDR3 has 14 residues. Here the CDR3 DNA reads TGTGCCAGCAGTTCCCTAGGGGGCGGATACGAGCAGTACTTC. Amino acid sequence: CASSSLGGGYEQYF.